This T cell receptor beta chain was sequenced in a study of blood T cell repertoires in COVID-19. Looking at the study overall: There were acute and convalescent COVID-19 samples, and they came from the United States, Italy and Spain. PBMCs, B-cell-depleted T cells, or T cells were the source of the cDNA or gDNA that made up the material.

In the authors' methods: For nucleated cells, counts were estimated from reference gene primer amplification. Some clones are missing from TCRdb's copy, which holds only in-frame ones; the method was immunoSEQ multiplex PCR. The V and J calls and clone size are taken from that table; D and trimming were inferred from the DNA. Among about 80,000 clones listed, around four fifths were seen once. Trimming removed 6 bases at V and 6 bases at J, with 14 bases between. Germline-derived CDR1 and CDR2 are KGHSH and LQKENI. The CDR3 is 14 residues long. This clone was observed a handful of times. The sequence derives from an elderly man with active or convalescent COVID-19. The chain couples TRBV18 to TRBJ2-2; maybe TRBD2 (5 bases). Specimen: peripheral blood. The CDR3 is CASSLVREPGELFF. The CDR3 DNA reads as TGTGCCAGCTCGCTCGTAAGGGAGCCCGGGGAGCTGTTTTTT. Full variable domain (rest looked up from reference TRBV18 and TRBJ2-2): NAGVMQNPRHLVRRRGQEARLRCSPMKGHSHVYWYRQLPEEGLKFMVYLQKENIIDESGMPKERFSAEFPKEGPSILRIQQVVRGDSAAYFCASSLVREPGELFFGEGSRLTVL.